One sample yielded the 10 T cell receptor beta chains listed below, sequenced in a study of T cells after yellow fever vaccination. TCRdb reprocessed the 5' RACE reads with MiXCR, giving one entry per CDR3 protein. Of under 550,000 distinct CDR3 sequences in the sample, 20% to 25% were seen once. This specimen was PBMCs, taken more than 20 days after the first yellow fever vaccination. These TCRs come from a man aged 18 to 30 who received the YFV17D yellow fever vaccine.

This clonotype was seen a single time. This may be a read error: a much more frequent sequence differs by one nucleotide. The CDR3 sequence: CASSYGVNEQFF. In nucleotides, the CDR3 is TGTGCCAGCAGTTACGGGGTAAATGAGCAGTTCTTC. This rearrangement joins TRBV6-2 or TRBV6-3 to TRBJ2-1; D is uncertain. V was trimmed by 2 bases and J by 7 bases, leaving 6 bases between them. The V gene's germline CDR1 is MNHEY and CDR2 SVGEGT. The CDR3 extends over 12 amino acids.

The rearrangement joins TRBV28 to TRBJ1-4, with TRBD1 identical over 9 bases. Germline lookup yields CDR1 MDHEN and CDR2 SYDVKM. V gave up 2 bases and J gave up 5 bases; unmatched junction bases: 6. The CDR3 spans 16 residues. This CDR3 is CASSLAGTGTNEKLFF. In nucleotides, the CDR3 is TGTGCCAGCAGTTTAGCGGGGACAGGGACAAATGAAAAACTGTTTTTT.

This clonotype was recorded a few times. J is TRBJ1-1 and V is TRBV6-5; weak D call: TRBD1 (6 bases). Trimming left V 4 bases short and J 9 bases short, with 21 bases between. The CDR3 consists of 15 residues. The V gene's germline CDR1 is MNHEY and CDR2 SVGAGI. CDR3 bases: TGTGCCAGCAGTTCCCGGGGGGCTCCCTATGGGCAAGCTTTCTTT. This translates into CASSSRGAPYGQAFF.

This clonotype was observed a handful of times. At one end the junction does not follow the germline gene, possibly because of a read error. The CDR3 DNA reads as TGTGCCAGCAGATACTCCCCGGATGAAGCTTTCTTT. Amino acid sequence: CASRYSPDEAFF. V gene TRBV6-2 or TRBV6-3 combines with J gene TRBJ1-1; no firm D call. The germline CDR1 and CDR2 sequences are MNHEY and SVGEGT. This CDR3 region has 12 residues.

The chain recombines TRBV2 with TRBJ2-2; weak D call: TRBD2 (6 bases). The CDR3 length is 14 residues. Germline loops: CDR1 SNHLY, CDR2 FYNNEI. Trimming cost V 2 bases and J 4 bases, with 8 bases left between them. In DNA form, the CDR3 reads TGTGCCAGCAGTGAACGGGAGCCCACCGGGGAGCTGTTTTTT. Amino acid sequence: CASSEREPTGELFF. Full variable domain (rest looked up from reference TRBV2 and TRBJ2-2): EPEVTQTPSHQVTQMGQEVILRCVPISNHLYFYWYRQILGQKVEFLVSFYNNEISEKSEIFDDQFSVERPDGSNFTLKIRSTKLEDSAMYFCASSEREPTGELFFGEGSRLTVL.

The V call is TRBV13, the J call TRBJ2-3; maybe TRBD2 (5 bases). Germline lookup yields CDR1 PRHDT and CDR2 FYEKMQ (reference sequence). V was pared by 9 bases and J by 1 base, with 11 bases between. The CDR3 is made up of 13 amino acids. CDR3 region: CASKRRGTDTQYF. The CDR3, as DNA: TGTGCCAGTAAGCGGAGAGGCACAGATACGCAGTATTTT.

On this clonotype: The junction departs from germline at one end; a sequencing error may be responsible. The V and J genes are TRBV3-1 and TRBJ2-2; D uncertain. CDR3 length: 15 residues. Looked up from germline, CDR1 is LGHDT and CDR2 is YNNKEL (reference sequence). The CDR3 sequence is CASCQDWGIPGELFF. The CDR3 DNA sequence: TGTGCCAGCTGCCAAGATTGGGGAATCCCCGGGGAGCTGTTTTTT.

The V call is TRBV20-1, the J call TRBJ1-6; D remains ambiguous. The germline V gene encodes CDR1 DFQATT and CDR2 SNEGSKA (reference sequence). This CDR3 comprises 14 residues. Trimming shortened V by 4 bases and J by 6 bases, and 13 bases separated the two germline ends. CDR3 loop: CSATSLRGNSPLHF. In nucleotides, the CDR3 is TGCAGTGCTACATCACTGCGGGGTAATTCACCCCTCCACTTT.

The rearrangement links TRBV5-5 to TRBJ1-3; D uncertain. The V and J ends lost 2 bases and 4 bases respectively, with 10 bases between them. Germline V gene sequence: CDR1 SGHKS, CDR2 YYEKEE (reference sequence). The CDR3 runs 14 residues. This CDR3 reads CASSFRESGNTIYF. CDR3 DNA sequence: TGTGCCAGCAGCTTCCGGGAGTCCGGAAACACCATATATTTT.

This chain links TRBV20-1 with TRBJ2-7; 12 bases align to TRBD1. V was clipped by 1 base and J by 2 bases; unmatched bases: 6. The CDR3 runs 16 residues. CDR1 is DFQATT, CDR2 SNEGSKA, per germline (reference sequence). The CDR3 nucleotides are TGCAGTGCTAGAGTCCCGGGACAGGGGGCCCCCTACGAGCAGTACTTC. Protein product: CSARVPGQGAPYEQYF.